Presented here are 10 T cell receptor beta chains from one specimen sequenced in a study of blood T cell repertoires in COVID-19. Sequencing was performed with immunoSEQ multiplex PCR; in TCRdb, only in-frame clones are kept and a portion is missing. Of about 33,000 clones listed, roughly 84% are singletons. The sample comprised peripheral blood. These receptors came from a human donor in a cohort sampled during active COVID-19.

This clone has just a few counts. The J gene is TRBJ2-1, the V gene TRBV27, with TRBD2 matching 9 bases. CDR1 and CDR2 from the germline V gene are MNHEY and SMNVEV (reference sequence). The length of the CDR3 is 17 residues. V was clipped by 6 bases and J by 5 bases; unmatched bases: 14. CDR3 loop: CASRTTGVAGANNEQFF. The CDR3 DNA sequence: TGTGCCAGCAGGACAACCGGGGTAGCGGGGGCCAACAATGAGCAGTTCTTC.

The chain joins TRBV7-2 to TRBJ2-5; a possible D gene is TRBD2 (6 bases). Trimming stripped 7 bases from V and 5 bases from J, with 14 bases between. This CDR3 has 13 residues. Germline values: CDR1 SGHTA, CDR2 FQGNSA. The CDR3 DNA is TGTGCCAGCACCAGGAGCGGGTGGGAGACCCAGTACTTC. This translates into CASTRSGWETQYF.

The chain employs TRBV11-2 and TRBJ2-7; unclear D gene. Germline CDR1 SGHAT, CDR2 FQNNGV. The CDR3 has 14 residues. The germline V and J ends were trimmed by 0 bases and 2 bases, with 8 bases remaining between them. CDR3 bases: TGTGCCAGCAGCTTAGAATTCGCGACCTACGAGCAGTACTTC. Its translation: CASSLEFATYEQYF.

The rearrangement links TRBV6-5 to TRBJ2-4; a weak D match, TRBD1 (6 bases). The CDR3 spans 15 residues. V shed 0 bases and J shed 11 bases, with 17 bases lying between them. The V gene's germline CDR1 is MNHEY and CDR2 SVGAGI. The CDR3 protein is CASSYSGAGGEVQYF. CDR3 sequence (DNA): TGTGCCAGCAGTTACTCGGGGGCCGGAGGAGAGGTTCAGTACTTC.

The V and J genes are TRBV12-5 and TRBJ1-2; 9 nucleotides line up with TRBD1. Trimming removed 7 bases from V and 3 bases from J; junction bases left unmatched: 9. CDR3 length: 15 amino acids. Germline CDR1 and CDR2: LGHNT and FRNRAP. The chain's CDR3 is CASARRTGGDYGYTF. DNA of the CDR3: TGTGCTAGTGCCCGGAGAACAGGGGGCGACTATGGCTACACCTTC. Combining the CDR3 with reference TRBV12-5 and TRBJ1-2 gives the whole variable domain DARVTQTPRHKVTEMGQEVTMRCQPILGHNTVFWYRQTMMQGLELLAYFRNRAPLDDSGMPKDRFSAEMPDATLATLKIQPSEPRDSAVYFCASARRTGGDYGYTFGSGTRLTVV.

J is TRBJ1-5 and V is TRBV6-2 or TRBV6-3; D is undetermined. The CDR3 consists of 15 residues. The germline V gene has CDR1 MNHEY and CDR2 SVGEGT. The ends were cut back, 2 bases at V and 8 bases at J, with 16 bases in the middle. The CDR3 coding sequence is TGTGCCAGCAGTTACCGCCGAGTGAGGGAAGAGCCCCAGCATTTT. Translating it yields CASSYRRVREEPQHF.

This clone was seen once. Here the CDR3 DNA reads TGTGCCAGCAGCTTGGGGGGGCCATCGCCCGGGGAGCTGTTTTTT. Protein product: CASSLGGPSPGELFF. This rearrangement joins TRBV5-4 to TRBJ2-2; tentative D call: TRBD1 (6 bases). This CDR3 is 15 amino acids long. CDR1 and CDR2 (germline): SGHNT, YYREEE (reference sequence). The V gene lost 0 bases and the J gene lost 6 bases, with 12 bases spanning the gap.

The chain links TRBV24-1 to TRBJ2-3; D is unclear. In germline, CDR1 is KGHDR, CDR2 SFDVKD. Between the trimmed V and J ends, which lost 3 bases and 1 base, there was a span of 13 bases. The CDR3 spans 16 residues. CDR3 sequence: CATSDPSGWGTDTQYF. The CDR3 nucleotides read TGTGCCACCAGTGATCCCTCCGGGTGGGGCACAGATACGCAGTATTTT.

The chain uses TRBV7-9 and TRBJ2-3, with 7 bases lining up with TRBD1. Trimming removed 1 base from V and 2 bases from J; junction bases left unmatched: 3. CDR3 size: 15 residues. Germline V gives CDR1 SEHNR, CDR2 FQNEAQ (reference sequence). CDR3 residues: CASSLGGQTTDTQYF. The CDR3 DNA reads TGTGCCAGCAGCTTAGGGGGACAGACCACAGATACGCAGTATTTT.

The chain recombines TRBV3-1 (or the pseudogene TRBV3-2) with TRBJ1-5, with 10 nucleotides matching TRBD1. Germline V gene data show CDR1 as LGHDT and CDR2 as YNNKEL (reference sequence). This CDR3 contains 15 residues. V was pared by 4 bases and J by 2 bases, with 2 bases of the junction left unmatched. For the CDR3, the DNA is TGTGCCAGCAGCCTGGGGACAGGGGGCAATCAGCCCCAGCATTTT. Translated, it gives CASSLGTGGNQPQHF.